The text below deals with one TCR beta chain. Its antigen remains unidentified. The germline V gene encodes CDR1 SQVTM and CDR2 ANQGSEA. V was pared by 5 bases and J by 3 bases, with 20 bases of the junction left unmatched. The CDR3 is 19 residues long. This sample was taken from a study of cytomegalovirus exposure and HLA in healthy donors. Researchers ran the PCR with 60 Vbeta and 13 Jbeta primers. Libraries were prepared by immunoSEQ multiplex PCR; TCRdb keeps only in-frame clonotypes and omits some of them. The table includes about 94,000 clones, roughly 72% detected once. Study findings and constraints: Associated with cytomegalovirus, according to the listing, were around 160 TCR beta chains. V segments that were indistinguishable, TRBV6-2 and TRBV6-3 among them, were omitted from analysis.

The receptor was derived from a young man in good health and CMV-seropositive. The J gene is TRBJ2-1, the V gene TRBV29-1; 9 bases agree with TRBD1. Sequencing was done on a sample of PBMCs. The CDR3 sequence is CSVILLDRGRGGSYNEQFF. The CDR3 DNA sequence: TGCAGCGTTATATTACTGGACAGGGGACGTGGTGGGAGCTACAATGAGCAGTTCTTC.